Listed here is a single T cell receptor beta chain. As yet, its antigen is unknown. Possible read error: a much larger clone is one base away. None of the included patients had other autoimmune diseases, uncontrolled infections, pregnancy or lactation, as these led to exclusion. Isolation of PBMCs was performed using over 8 ml of fresh peripheral blood. Beta-chain TCR CDR3 regions were amplified from RNA transcripts. RT-PCR with HTBI primers came first, then second-round multiplex PCR. Each CDR3 protein is one row after TCRdb ran MiXCR on the multiplex PCR reads. The repertoire holds about 700,000 distinct CDR3 sequences, with about 44% as singletons. These data come from a study of Graves' ophthalmopathy and Graves' hyperthyroidism. Notes on the study in general: The model flagged ophthalmopathy progression at roughly 71% sensitivity and 72% to 80% specificity.

CDR3 size: 15 residues. Germline CDR1 reads SGHRS; CDR2 reads YFSETQ. This rearrangement joins TRBV5-1 to TRBJ2-7; 9 bases line up with TRBD1. The J call may be faulty, since TRBJ2-5 better matches the DNA end. The TCR comes from an adult man with Graves' ophthalmopathy. The sequencing input was peripheral blood. In DNA form, the CDR3 reads TGCGCCAGCAGCATACCACAGGGGGCTGAGAAGACCCAGTACTTC. As protein: CASSIPQGAEKTQYF.